The 3 T cell receptor beta chains below come from one sample, sequenced in a study of beta chain features in type 1 diabetes (dated by TCRdb to about 2018). Libraries were constructed by the immunoSEQ multiplex PCR assay. All of the isolated RNA was reverse transcribed with the High Capacity cDNA Reverse Transcription Kit, so expressed TCRB transcripts were sequenced. The table was pulled from immuneACCESS by TCRdb, which kept in-frame rearrangements only. Such tables lose some clones; where checked, under half of the loss comes from unresolved V genes, and the rest has no known cause. In all, the sample holds about 220,000 clones, and roughly a tenth of those were seen once. The top ten hold approximately 1.4% of the sample. Material: central memory CD4+ T cells from blood. Receptors originate from a man between 18 and 29 years old in good health.

This clone has just one count. The V gene is TRBV6-6, the J gene TRBJ2-5; no reliable D call. V lost 0 bases to trimming and J lost 1 base, with 9 bases between them. Germline CDR1 reads MNHNY; CDR2 reads SVGAGI (reference sequence). The CDR3 runs 15 residues. CDR3 DNA sequence: TGTGCCAGCAGTTACTCCCCGACTGTCCAAGAGACCCAGTACTTC. This encodes CASSYSPTVQETQYF.

This clone was counted a few times. The chain is built from TRBV29-1 and TRBJ1-1, with 12 bases aligning to TRBD1. The CDR3 covers 15 residues. Per germline, CDR1 SQVTM and CDR2 ANQGSEA. Losses at the gene ends were 5 bases for V and 3 bases for J; bases not matched to a gene: 7. The CDR3 region has the DNA TGCAGCGTTCCCGGGACAGGGGGCCGGGACACTGAAGCTTTCTTT. Residues: CSVPGTGGRDTEAFF.

The chain is built from TRBV11-2 and TRBJ2-1; the D is unclear. The CDR3 spans 13 residues. The V end lost 1 base, the J end lost 9 bases, and 10 bases lay between the germline ends. Germline loops: CDR1 SGHAT, CDR2 FQNNGV. The CDR3 DNA sequence: TGTGCCAGCAGCTTAGTAGACAACACTGAGCAGTTCTTC. Protein product: CASSLVDNTEQFF. Full variable domain (rest looked up from reference TRBV11-2 and TRBJ2-1): EAGVAQSPRYKIIEKRQSVAFWCNPISGHATLYWYQQILGQGPKLLIQFQNNGVVDDSQLPKDRFSAERLKGVDSTLKIQPAKLEDSAVYLCASSLVDNTEQFFGPGTRLTVL.